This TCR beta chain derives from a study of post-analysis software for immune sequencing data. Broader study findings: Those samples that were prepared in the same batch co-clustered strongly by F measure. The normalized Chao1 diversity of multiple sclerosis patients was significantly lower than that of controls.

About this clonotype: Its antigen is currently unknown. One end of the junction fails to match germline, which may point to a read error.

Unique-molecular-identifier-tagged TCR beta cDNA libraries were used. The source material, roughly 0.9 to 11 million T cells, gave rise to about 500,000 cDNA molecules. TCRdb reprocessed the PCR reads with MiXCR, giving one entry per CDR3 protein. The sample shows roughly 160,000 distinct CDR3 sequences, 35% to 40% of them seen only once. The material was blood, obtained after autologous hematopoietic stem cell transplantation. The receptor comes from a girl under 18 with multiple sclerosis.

The CDR3, as DNA: TGCGTCAGCAGCTACGTCGGGGCTGAGGACGAGCAGTACTTC. Amino acid sequence: CVSSYVGAEDEQYF. The J gene is TRBJ2-7, the V gene TRBV5-1; either TRBD1 or TRBD2 may supply D (5 bases each). Germline V CDR1 and CDR2: SGHRS, YFSETQ. This CDR3 region has 14 residues.